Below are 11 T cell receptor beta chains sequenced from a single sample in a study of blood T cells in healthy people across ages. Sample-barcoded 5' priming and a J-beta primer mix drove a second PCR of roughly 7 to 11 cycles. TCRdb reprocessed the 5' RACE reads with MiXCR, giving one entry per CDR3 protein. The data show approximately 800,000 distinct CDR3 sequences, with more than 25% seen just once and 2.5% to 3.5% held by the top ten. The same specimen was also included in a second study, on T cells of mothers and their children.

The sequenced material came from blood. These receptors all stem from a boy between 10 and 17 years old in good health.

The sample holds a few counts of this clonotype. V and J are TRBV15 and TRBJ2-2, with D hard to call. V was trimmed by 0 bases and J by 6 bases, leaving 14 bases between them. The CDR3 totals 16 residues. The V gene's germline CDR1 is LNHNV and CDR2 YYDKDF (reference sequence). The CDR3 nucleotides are TGTGCCACCAGCAGAGATGGTGAGGCAGTTGCCGGGGAGCTGTTTTTT. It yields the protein CATSRDGEAVAGELFF.

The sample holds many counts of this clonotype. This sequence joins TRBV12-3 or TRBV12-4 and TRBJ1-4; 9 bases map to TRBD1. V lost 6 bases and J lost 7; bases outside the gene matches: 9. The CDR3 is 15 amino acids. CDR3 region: CASRRTGTGSEKLFF. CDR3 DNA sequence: TGTGCCAGCAGGCGAACCGGGACAGGGAGTGAAAAACTGTTTTTT.

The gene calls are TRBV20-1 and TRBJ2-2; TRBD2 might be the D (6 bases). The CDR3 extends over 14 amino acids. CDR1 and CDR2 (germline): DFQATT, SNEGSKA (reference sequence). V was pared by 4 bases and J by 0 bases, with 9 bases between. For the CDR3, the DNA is TGCAGTGCTAAAGCGGGCCCGAACACCGGGGAGCTGTTTTTT. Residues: CSAKAGPNTGELFF.

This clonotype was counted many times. The CDR3 DNA is TGTGCCAGCAGAGGCGATGGGACGTCACCCCTCCACTTT. Its translation is CASRGDGTSPLHF. The J gene is TRBJ1-6, the V gene TRBV2; a possible D gene is TRBD1 (5 bases). The CDR3 runs to 13 residues. The germline V gene has CDR1 SNHLY and CDR2 FYNNEI. Trimming stripped 6 bases from V and 10 bases from J, with 13 bases between.

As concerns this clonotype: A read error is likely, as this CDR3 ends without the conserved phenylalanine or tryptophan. CDR3 loop: CASSSIRGLGNEQYI. CDR3 DNA sequence: TGTGCCAGCAGCTCTATCAGGGGATTAGGCAACGAGCAGTACATC. V usage is TRBV11-2 and J usage is TRBJ2-5, with TRBD1 as a possible D gene (6 bases). The J call may not be correct, given that the DNA end is closer to TRBJ2-7. Per germline, CDR1 SGHAT and CDR2 FQNNGV. The CDR3 length is 15 residues.

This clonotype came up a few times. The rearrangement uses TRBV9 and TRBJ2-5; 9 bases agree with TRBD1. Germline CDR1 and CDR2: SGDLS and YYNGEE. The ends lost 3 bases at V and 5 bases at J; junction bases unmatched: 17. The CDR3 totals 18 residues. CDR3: CASSGRREYRGRGETQYF. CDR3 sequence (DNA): TGTGCCAGCAGCGGCAGGAGAGAGTACAGGGGGCGGGGGGAGACCCAGTACTTC.

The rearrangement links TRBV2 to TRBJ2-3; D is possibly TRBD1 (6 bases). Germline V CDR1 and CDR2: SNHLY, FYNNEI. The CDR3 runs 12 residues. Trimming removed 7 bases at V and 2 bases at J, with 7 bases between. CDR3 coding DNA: TGTGCCAGCAAGGGGGACACAGATACGCAGTATTTT. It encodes CASKGDTDTQYF. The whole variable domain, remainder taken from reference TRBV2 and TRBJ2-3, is EPEVTQTPSHQVTQMGQEVILRCVPISNHLYFYWYRQILGQKVEFLVSFYNNEISEKSEIFDDQFSVERPDGSNFTLKIRSTKLEDSAMYFCASKGDTDTQYFGPGTRLTVL.

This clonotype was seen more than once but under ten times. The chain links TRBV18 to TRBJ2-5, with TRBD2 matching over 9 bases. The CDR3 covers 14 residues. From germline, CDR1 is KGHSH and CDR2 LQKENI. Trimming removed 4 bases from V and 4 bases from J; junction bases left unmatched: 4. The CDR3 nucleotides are TGTGCCAGCTCACGGAGCGGGAGGTTAGAGACCCAGTACTTC. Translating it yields CASSRSGRLETQYF. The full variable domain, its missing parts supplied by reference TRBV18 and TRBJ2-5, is NAGVMQNPRHLVRRRGQEARLRCSPMKGHSHVYWYRQLPEEGLKFMVYLQKENIIDESGMPKERFSAEFPKEGPSILRIQQVVRGDSAAYFCASSRSGRLETQYFGPGTRLLVL.

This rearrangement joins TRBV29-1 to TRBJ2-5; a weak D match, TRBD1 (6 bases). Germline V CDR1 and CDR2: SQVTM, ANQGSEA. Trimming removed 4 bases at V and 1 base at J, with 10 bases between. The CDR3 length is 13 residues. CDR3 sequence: CSVAVDSQETQYF. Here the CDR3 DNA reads TGCAGCGTTGCGGTGGACAGCCAAGAGACCCAGTACTTC.

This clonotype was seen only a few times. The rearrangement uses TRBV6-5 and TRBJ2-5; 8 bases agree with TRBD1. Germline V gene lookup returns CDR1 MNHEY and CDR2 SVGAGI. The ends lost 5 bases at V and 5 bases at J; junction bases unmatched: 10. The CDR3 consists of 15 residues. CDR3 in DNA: TGTGCCAGCAGTCCTCTACAGGGGGATCAGGAGACCCAGTACTTC. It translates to CASSPLQGDQETQYF.

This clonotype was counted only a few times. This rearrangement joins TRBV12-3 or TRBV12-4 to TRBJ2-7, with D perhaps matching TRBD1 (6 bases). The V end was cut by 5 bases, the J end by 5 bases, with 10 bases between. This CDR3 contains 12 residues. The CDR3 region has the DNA TGTGCCAGCAGTACCGACAGGCACGAGCAGTACTTC. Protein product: CASSTDRHEQYF.